The clone carrying this T cell receptor beta chain was seen just once. This sample was included in a study of blood T cell repertoires in COVID-19. The wider study: Researchers got acute and convalescent COVID-19 samples from the United States, Italy and Spain.

V lost 1 base, J lost 2 bases, and 9 bases lay in between. This CDR3 region has 14 residues. Germline V gives CDR1 SGHDT, CDR2 YYEEEE. Generated by immunoSEQ multiplex PCR, the TCRdb table keeps only in-frame clones and is missing some. The top ten clones hold 5% to 6.5% of a sample with tens of thousands of clones, approximately 80% of them seen once. The material sequenced was peripheral blood. V usage is TRBV5-6 and J usage is TRBJ1-2; a weak D match, TRBD1 (6 bases). The sequence derives from a woman aged 60 to 75 with acute or convalescent COVID-19. The CDR3 spells CASSLLQGNYGYTF. Here the CDR3 DNA reads TGTGCCAGCAGCTTGTTACAGGGCAACTATGGCTACACCTTC.